This TCR beta chain was observed in a study of blood T cells in healthy people across ages. Worth noting for this clonotype: An end of the junction differs from the germline gene, which may be a read error.

Germline V lookup: CDR1 LGHNA, CDR2 YSLEER. The CDR3 runs to 12 residues. Primers used in a second PCR of roughly 7 to 12 cycles were a sample-barcoded 5' primer and a J-beta primer mix. MiXCR, applied by TCRdb to the 5' RACE reads, yields one record per CDR3 protein. Of around 1,800,000 distinct CDR3 sequences in the sample, about two fifths are singletons; the top ten hold roughly 23%. The genes are TRBV4-3 and TRBJ2-7; D unclear. Source material: blood. The TCR originated in a human donor in good health. The CDR3 here is CACSQDGYEQYF. As DNA, the CDR3 is TGCGCCTGCAGCCAAGATGGATACGAGCAGTACTTC.